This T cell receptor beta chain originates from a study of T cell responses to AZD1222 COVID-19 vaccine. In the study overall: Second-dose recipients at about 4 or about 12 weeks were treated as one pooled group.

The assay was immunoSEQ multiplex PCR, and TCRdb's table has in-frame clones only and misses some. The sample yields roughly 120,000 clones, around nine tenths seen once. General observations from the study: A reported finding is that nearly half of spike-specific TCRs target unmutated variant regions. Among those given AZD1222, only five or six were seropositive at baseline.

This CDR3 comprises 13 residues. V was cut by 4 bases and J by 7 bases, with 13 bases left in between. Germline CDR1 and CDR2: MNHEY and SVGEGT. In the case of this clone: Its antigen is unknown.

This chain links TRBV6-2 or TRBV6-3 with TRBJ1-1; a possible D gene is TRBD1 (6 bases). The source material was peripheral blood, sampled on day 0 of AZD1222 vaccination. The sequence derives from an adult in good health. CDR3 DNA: TGTGCCAGCAGTTGGAGGGGAGGGGGTGAAGCTTTCTTT. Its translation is CASSWRGGGEAFF.